These 27 T cell receptor beta chains were sequenced from one sample in a study of cytomegalovirus exposure and HLA in healthy donors listed by TCRdb under 2017. Libraries were constructed by the immunoSEQ multiplex PCR assay. The multiplex PCR relied on a mix of 60 forward primers for TCR Vbeta segments and 13 reverse primers for TCR Jbeta segments. The table comes from immuneACCESS by way of TCRdb, which keeps in-frame sequences with V and J called. Part of the clones is missing from these tables; in studies checked, under half for an unresolved V gene and the rest for unknown reasons. This sample is represented by about 130,000 clones; around three quarters of them were singletons. Clones ranked in the top ten supply about 5.3% of the sample. Specimen: PBMCs. Every receptor here comes from a man aged 25-45 years in good health and CMV-seronegative.

V is TRBV19 and J is TRBJ1-5, with TRBD1 as a possible D gene (5 bases). Germline V gene data show CDR1 as LNHDA and CDR2 as SQIVND (reference sequence). The CDR3 consists of 13 residues. V shed 6 bases and J shed 6 bases, with 12 bases lying between them. CDR3 protein: CASRMGGGQPQHF. CDR3 bases: TGTGCCAGTAGGATGGGGGGGGGTCAGCCCCAGCATTTT.

This chain links TRBV6-5 with TRBJ2-7; 7 nucleotides line up with TRBD1. V was clipped by 8 bases and J by 0 bases; unmatched bases: 10. The CDR3 runs to 15 residues. Germline lookup yields CDR1 MNHEY and CDR2 SVGAGI. CDR3 nucleotide sequence: TGTGCCAGCGGGTACAGGGGACCGAGCTCCTACGAGCAGTACTTC. Its translation: CASGYRGPSSYEQYF.

The chain has TRBV9 and TRBJ2-2, with D perhaps TRBD1 (5 bases). The V gene's germline CDR1 is SGDLS and CDR2 YYNGEE. The CDR3 length is 17 residues. Trimming pared 1 base from V and 5 bases from J, leaving 18 bases between. CDR3 nucleotide sequence: TGTGCCAGCAGCGTATCCGGAAGGGGCGTATTTACCGGGGAGCTGTTTTTT. Translation: CASSVSGRGVFTGELFF.

The genes are TRBV12-5 and TRBJ2-3, with 8 bases that match TRBD1. The germline V gene encodes CDR1 LGHNT and CDR2 FRNRAP. The CDR3 is made up of 19 amino acids. V was clipped by 3 bases and J by 1 base; unmatched bases: 15. As DNA, the CDR3 is TGTGCTAGTGGTTTCCCGTCCCGGGACAGGTCCCCGGGCACAGATACGCAGTATTTT. It is translated as CASGFPSRDRSPGTDTQYF.

This clone has only one observation. The chain has TRBV19 and TRBJ1-5; D not resolved. Germline lookup yields CDR1 LNHDA and CDR2 SQIVND (reference sequence). Between the trimmed V and J ends, which lost 5 bases and 0 bases, there was a span of 11 bases. The CDR3 runs to 15 residues. CDR3: CASSVATYSNQPQHF. DNA of the CDR3: TGTGCCAGTAGTGTGGCAACGTATAGCAATCAGCCCCAGCATTTT.

The gene calls are TRBV11-2 and TRBJ2-1; TRBD1 matches at 7 bases. Germline CDR1 reads SGHAT; CDR2 reads FQNNGV. This CDR3 comprises 15 residues. Trimming removed 4 bases from V and 5 bases from J; junction bases left unmatched: 8. CDR3 nucleotide sequence: TGTGCCAGCAGCTCCACCAGACAGGGCAACAATGAGCAGTTCTTC. Its translation: CASSSTRQGNNEQFF.

The chain couples TRBV4-1 to TRBJ2-7; possible D gene TRBD2, 5 bases. Trimming shortened V by 0 bases and J by 3 bases, and 12 bases separated the two germline ends. Per the germline V gene, CDR1 is MGHRA and CDR2 is YSYEKL. The CDR3 runs to 15 residues. The CDR3 here is CASSQDRGQFYEQYF. The CDR3 bases are TGCGCCAGCAGCCAAGACCGAGGGCAGTTCTACGAGCAGTACTTC.

For the CDR3, the DNA is TGCAGCTGGGGGGGCAATCAGCCCCAGCATTTT. Translation: CSWGGNQPQHF. V and J are TRBV20-1 and TRBJ1-5, with TRBD1 as a possible D gene (5 bases). The CDR3 is made up of 11 amino acids. From germline, CDR1 is DFQATT and CDR2 SNEGSKA (reference sequence).

This sequence joins TRBV10-3 and TRBJ2-7, with a possible D match to TRBD2 (5 bases). The CDR3 runs 12 residues. Germline CDR1 reads ENHRY; CDR2 reads SYGVKD. With 4 bases removed from V and 3 bases from J, the gap between germline ends came to 7 bases. CDR3 DNA: TGTGCCATCAGTGTTCGGGGCTACGAGCAGTACTTC. It translates to CAISVRGYEQYF.

The chain combines TRBV29-1 with TRBJ2-3; tentatively, D is TRBD2 (6 bases). Germline V gene lookup returns CDR1 SQVTM and CDR2 ANQGSEA. The CDR3 contains 11 residues. V was pared by 5 bases and J by 4 bases, with 7 bases between. The CDR3 DNA sequence: TGCAGCGTTACTAGCTCAGATACGCAGTATTTT. Residues: CSVTSSDTQYF.

V and J are TRBV4-1 and TRBJ2-3, with 10 bases fitting TRBD2. The CDR3 is 19 amino acids. Per the germline V gene, CDR1 is MGHRA and CDR2 is YSYEKL. Trimming at V came to 3 bases and at J to 0 bases, leaving 12 bases not matched to a gene. The DNA for the CDR3 is TGCGCCAGCAGCCATGTGGGGTTTAGCGGGAGGCCGAGCACAGATACGCAGTATTTT. As protein: CASSHVGFSGRPSTDTQYF.

This clone was counted a few times. This sequence joins TRBV2 and TRBJ2-3; D unresolved. The CDR3 consists of 11 residues. V gave up 7 bases and J gave up 6 bases, with 8 bases separating them. Germline values: CDR1 SNHLY, CDR2 FYNNEI. CDR3 amino acids: CASKIQDTQYF. The CDR3 DNA reads as TGTGCCAGCAAAATACAGGATACGCAGTATTTT.

CDR3 nucleotides: TGCAGTGCCACCGACAGTGAAGCTTTCTTT. Translation gives CSATDSEAFF. This sequence joins TRBV20-1 and TRBJ1-1; D may be TRBD1 (5 bases). The CDR3 totals 10 residues. The germline V and J ends were trimmed by 6 bases and 7 bases, with 9 bases remaining between them. The germline V gene encodes CDR1 DFQATT and CDR2 SNEGSKA (reference sequence).

The chain joins TRBV5-5 to TRBJ1-5, with D uncertain. This CDR3 is 17 amino acids long. V gave up 3 bases and J gave up 1 base, with 17 bases separating them. The germline V gene encodes CDR1 SGHKS and CDR2 YYEKEE (reference sequence). In DNA form, the CDR3 reads TGTGCCAGCAGCTCGACGGCGCGGAGTCTAAGCAATCAGCCCCAGCATTTT. Its protein is CASSSTARSLSNQPQHF.

The chain joins TRBV28 to TRBJ1-1; D possibly corresponds to TRBD1 (6 bases). This CDR3 spans 14 amino acids. Per the germline V gene, CDR1 is MDHEN and CDR2 is SYDVKM. The ends were cut back, 6 bases at V and 6 bases at J, with 17 bases in the middle. The CDR3 DNA reads as TGTGCCAGCAGGGGGTTTAGGGGGAGGGCTGAAGCTTTCTTT. Its translation: CASRGFRGRAEAFF. The full variable domain, its missing parts supplied by reference TRBV28 and TRBJ1-1, is DVKVTQSSRYLVKRTGEKVFLECVQDMDHENMFWYRQDPGLGLRLIYFSYDVKMKEKGDIPEGYSVSREKKERFSLILESASTNQTSMYLCASRGFRGRAEAFFGQGTRLTVV.

The V and J genes are TRBV6-6 and TRBJ2-7, with D possibly being TRBD1 (5 bases). The CDR3 is made up of 15 amino acids. V was pared by 8 bases and J by 3 bases, with 20 bases between. From germline, CDR1 is MNHNY and CDR2 SVGAGI (reference sequence). CDR3 region: CASRLQGIASYEQYF. In DNA, the CDR3 is TGTGCCAGCCGTCTGCAGGGTATAGCAAGCTACGAGCAGTACTTC.

This sequence joins TRBV27 and TRBJ2-7, with TRBD2 matching over 9 bases. V was pared by 3 bases and J by 0 bases, with 0 bases of the junction left unmatched. Germline-derived CDR1 and CDR2 are MNHEY and SMNVEV (reference sequence). This CDR3 contains 14 residues. For the CDR3, the DNA is TGTGCCAGCAGTTTTAGCGGGAGCTCCTACGAGCAGTACTTC. Translating gives CASSFSGSSYEQYF.

The chain recombines TRBV20-1 with TRBJ2-7; D not certain. CDR3 size: 10 residues. The V end lost 2 bases, the J end lost 6 bases, and 5 bases lay between the germline ends. Germline V CDR1 and CDR2: DFQATT, SNEGSKA (reference sequence). The CDR3 nucleotides read TGCAGTGCTAGATTCGGCGAGCAGTACTTC. Protein product: CSARFGEQYF.

This clone turned up a few times. The chain couples TRBV7-2 to TRBJ2-7, with a tentative D call TRBD1 (5 bases). Trimming took 5 bases from V and 6 from J, leaving 14 bases between them. CDR3 size: 13 residues. The germline V gene encodes CDR1 SGHTA and CDR2 FQGNSA. The CDR3 here is CASSPTQQGEQYF. Here the CDR3 DNA reads TGTGCCAGCAGCCCGACCCAGCAGGGCGAGCAGTACTTC.

The chain combines TRBV2 with TRBJ2-5, with 12 nucleotides matching TRBD2. CDR3 size: 17 residues. Losses at the gene ends were 6 bases for V and 0 bases for J; bases not matched to a gene: 8. Germline CDR1 and CDR2: SNHLY and FYNNEI. In DNA, the CDR3 is TGTGCCAGCAGCCCCGGACTAGCGGGGACCTACCAAGAGACCCAGTACTTC. Residues: CASSPGLAGTYQETQYF.

The V gene is TRBV19, the J gene TRBJ2-7; TRBD2 is a possible D gene (7 bases). CDR1 is LNHDA and CDR2 is SQIVND in the germline V gene (reference sequence). The V and J ends lost 4 bases and 0 bases respectively, with 13 bases between them. The CDR3 loop spans 15 amino acids. DNA of the CDR3: TGTGCCAGTAGTACCGCGGGGGCCAGCTCCTACGAGCAGTACTTC. Translation: CASSTAGASSYEQYF.

This clone has just a few counts. The V and J genes are TRBV4-3 and TRBJ1-5, with 10 bases aligning to TRBD1. Germline values: CDR1 LGHNA, CDR2 YSLEER. Trimming at V came to 3 bases and at J to 5 bases, leaving 4 bases not matched to a gene. The CDR3 is made up of 15 amino acids. The CDR3 loop reads CASSQGGQGDQPQHF. The CDR3 DNA sequence: TGCGCCAGCAGCCAGGGAGGACAGGGGGATCAGCCCCAGCATTTT.

CDR3 loop: CASSPNSYNEQFF. In DNA form, the CDR3 reads TGTGCCAGCAGTCCCAACAGCTACAATGAGCAGTTCTTC. This sequence joins TRBV27 and TRBJ2-1; no clear D gene. Trimming removed 5 bases at V and 3 bases at J, with 8 bases between. CDR1 MNHEY and CDR2 SMNVEV come from the germline V gene (reference sequence). The CDR3 runs to 13 residues.

This clone was seen a single time. The chain combines TRBV12-5 with TRBJ2-3; 10 bases map to TRBD1. CDR1 and CDR2 (germline): LGHNT, FRNRAP. This CDR3 is 19 amino acids long. V lost 0 bases and J lost 0; bases outside the gene matches: 9. Here the CDR3 DNA reads TGTGCTAGTGGTTTGGTAAGCCCAGGGACAGGGGTCAGCACAGATACGCAGTATTTT. Translated: CASGLVSPGTGVSTDTQYF.

V usage is TRBV7-9 and J usage is TRBJ1-4; D gene uncertain. V dropped 3 bases and J dropped 4 bases, with 12 bases sitting between them. The CDR3 consists of 15 residues. Germline V gene data show CDR1 as SEHNR and CDR2 as FQNEAQ (reference sequence). The CDR3 nucleotides are TGTGCCAGCAGCTTTCTGGGAGAGTATAATGAAAAACTGTTTTTT. The encoded protein is CASSFLGEYNEKLFF.

CDR3: CASSPRGGGGRNQPQHF. CDR3 bases: TGTGCCAGCAGCCCACGGGGCGGGGGCGGAAGGAATCAGCCCCAGCATTTT. This rearrangement joins TRBV7-8 to TRBJ1-5; D may be TRBD1 (6 bases). This CDR3 is built from 17 residues. The V and J ends lost 5 bases and 4 bases respectively, with 21 bases between them. Germline assignment: CDR1 SGHVS and CDR2 FQNEAQ.

This clone was seen a handful of times. Other DNA sequences in this specimen translate into the identical CDR3. The rearrangement joins TRBV7-9 to TRBJ1-2; D is unclear. There are 14 residues in the CDR3. Germline CDR1 SEHNR, CDR2 FQNEAQ (reference sequence). With 0 bases removed from V and 2 bases from J, the gap between germline ends came to 7 bases. CDR3 protein: CASSLASGNYGYTF. CDR3 in DNA: TGTGCCAGCAGCTTAGCCTCAGGAAACTATGGCTACACCTTC.